Following are 25 T cell receptor beta chains from one sample sequenced in a study of blood T cells in healthy people across ages. It was with a sample-barcoded 5' primer and a J-beta primer mix that a second PCR of roughly 6 to 11 cycles was run. Using its own MiXCR run on the 5' RACE reads, TCRdb lists one record per CDR3 protein. The sample shows almost 1 million distinct CDR3 sequences, just over 50% of them seen only once. Sequenced sample: blood. Receptor source: a woman aged 55-69 years in good health.

The chain couples TRBV6-2 or TRBV6-3 to TRBJ1-2, with a possible D match to TRBD1 (6 bases). Germline CDR1 and CDR2: MNHEY and SVGEGT. The CDR3 covers 13 residues. V was clipped by 2 bases and J by 4 bases, with 8 bases between them. In DNA, the CDR3 is TGTGCCAGCAGTTACGGGGGGCCCTATGGCTACACCTTC. Translated, it gives CASSYGGPYGYTF.

This clonotype has just one count. The chain has TRBV21-1 and TRBJ1-3. TRBV21-1 is tagged as a pseudogene. CDR3 size: 17 residues. The CDR3 sequence: CASSKIHEVFRGNTIYF. The CDR3 bases are TGTGCCAGCAGCAAAATTCACGAGGTCTTCCGCGGAAACACCATATATTTT.

With respect to this clonotype: Its ends do not fully match the called genes, so a read error is possible. This chain connects TRBV3-1 to TRBJ2-2; D not resolved. Germline loops: CDR1 LGHDT, CDR2 YNNKEL (reference sequence). The CDR3 has 17 amino acids. The CDR3 region has the DNA TGTGCCAGCAGCCTCGTGCATTCGGGTTCGAACACCGAGGAGCTGTTTTTT. This codes for CASSLVHSGSNTEELFF.

This clonotype has more than one count but fewer than ten. J is TRBJ1-4 and V is TRBV2, with TRBD1 as a possible D gene (6 bases). Germline V gene lookup returns CDR1 SNHLY and CDR2 FYNNEI. V was shortened by 7 bases and J by 7 bases, with 16 bases between the two germline ends. The CDR3 runs to 14 residues. The CDR3 loop is CASNRGGQSEKLFF. CDR3 bases: TGTGCCAGCAATCGCGGGGGGCAATCTGAAAAACTGTTTTTT.

This clonotype showed up many times. The gene calls are TRBV7-9 and TRBJ2-3; D remains ambiguous. CDR3 length equals 12 residues. The germline V gene encodes CDR1 SEHNR and CDR2 FQNEAQ (reference sequence). Trimming removed 4 bases from V and 6 bases from J, with 8 bases in between. CDR3 sequence: CASSSGGDTQYF. The CDR3 nucleotides read TGTGCCAGCAGCTCCGGTGGGGATACGCAGTATTTT.

The chain joins TRBV2 to TRBJ2-1, with 8 nucleotides matching TRBD2. Germline values: CDR1 SNHLY, CDR2 FYNNEI. The CDR3 runs to 14 residues. The J segment lost 6 bases and the V segment lost 6 bases, leaving 7 bases of the junction unmatched. The CDR3 DNA reads TGTGCCAGCAGGGCGGGAGGAGGGCTCAATGAGCAGTTCTTC. Its translation is CASRAGGGLNEQFF.

As regards this clonotype: A clone one base away is much larger, so this may be a read error. This chain connects TRBV4-2 to TRBJ2-7; 7 nucleotides align to TRBD2. Germline V gene sequence: CDR1 LGHNA, CDR2 YNFKEQ. This CDR3 is 16 amino acids long. Trimming took 4 bases from V and 2 from J; bases not matched to a gene: 11. Here the CDR3 reads CASSRASGGSAYEQYF. CDR3 in DNA: TGTGCCAGCAGCCGAGCATCGGGCGGGAGCGCCTACGAGCAGTACTTC.

This clonotype was picked up a small number of times. The V gene is TRBV12-3 or TRBV12-4, the J gene TRBJ1-1; D is uncertain. Trimming pared 5 bases from V and 4 bases from J, leaving 14 bases between. CDR3 size: 14 residues. The DNA for the CDR3 is TGTGCCAGCAGTCCCACATGGGAGAGCACTGAAGCTTTCTTT. Its protein is CASSPTWESTEAFF.

The chain couples TRBV20-1 to TRBJ2-7; the match to TRBD2 covers 8 bases. The J call is doubtful: the DNA matches TRBJ2-1 better. This CDR3 region has 16 residues. Germline V gene sequence: CDR1 DFQATT, CDR2 SNEGSKA (reference sequence). CDR3 nucleotide sequence: TGCAGTGCTAGAGACATTAGCGGGGTGAGCTCCTACGAGCAGTTCTTC. Translated, it gives CSARDISGVSSYEQFF.

Turning to this clonotype: A much larger clone is a single base away; this may be a read error. V usage is TRBV28 and J usage is TRBJ2-1, with D unresolved. The CDR3 has 12 residues. CDR1 MDHEN and CDR2 SYDVKM come from the germline V gene. The ends were cut back, 4 bases at V and 10 bases at J, with 11 bases in the middle. CDR3 nucleotide sequence: TGTGCCAGCAGTTACGTCCGGTTCGAGCAGTTCTTC. Translating it yields CASSYVRFEQFF.

The V call is TRBV6-2 or TRBV6-3, the J call TRBJ2-3, with 8 bases that match TRBD2. Germline V gene data show CDR1 as MNHEY and CDR2 as SVGEGT. This CDR3 has 15 residues. The trim removed 6 bases at V and 0 bases at J, leaving 5 bases unmatched. CDR3 amino acids: CASRRTSTSTDTQYF. The DNA of the CDR3 is TGTGCCAGCAGGCGGACTAGCACTAGCACAGATACGCAGTATTTT.

The chain combines TRBV27 with TRBJ2-7; tentative D call: TRBD1 (5 bases). The CDR3 totals 14 residues. Germline CDR1 is MNHEY and CDR2 is SMNVEV (reference sequence). Trimming shortened V by 10 bases and J by 5 bases, and 21 bases separated the two germline ends. CDR3 sequence reads: CANHLQGIVDEQYF. CDR3 sequence (DNA): TGTGCCAATCACCTCCAGGGTATCGTCGACGAGCAGTACTTC.

In this sample, this clonotype turned up a few times. The CDR3 sequence is CASSFKLAGSEQFF. Written as DNA, the CDR3 is TGTGCCAGCAGCTTTAAACTAGCGGGGAGTGAGCAGTTCTTC. This chain uses TRBV7-2 with TRBJ2-1; 10 nucleotides match TRBD2. The junction had 5 bases not matched to a gene; V was cut back by 3 bases and J by 9 bases. This CDR3 is built from 14 residues. Per germline, CDR1 SGHTA and CDR2 FQGNSA.

This clonotype was picked up many times. The V gene is TRBV4-3, the J gene TRBJ2-7, with D unresolved. This CDR3 is built from 15 residues. CDR1 LGHNA and CDR2 YSLEER come from the germline V gene. The V end was cut by 1 base, the J end by 2 bases, with 12 bases between. CDR3 DNA: TGCGCCAGCAGCCAAGTTCTTCACGGCACCTACGAGCAGTACTTC. It specifies CASSQVLHGTYEQYF.

V is TRBV5-6 and J is TRBJ2-7; unclear D gene. The CDR3 sequence is 14 residues long. Trimming took off 1 base at V and 5 bases at J, with 13 bases between the two ends. In germline, CDR1 is SGHDT, CDR2 YYEEEE. The CDR3 coding sequence is TGTGCCAGCAGCTTGTCGACTCCCATCCACGAGCAGTACTTC. As protein: CASSLSTPIHEQYF.

This sequence joins TRBV27 and TRBJ2-1, with D perhaps TRBD2 (6 bases). With 4 bases removed from V and 9 bases from J, the gap between germline ends came to 13 bases. Germline V gene sequence: CDR1 MNHEY, CDR2 SMNVEV (reference sequence). This CDR3 has 13 residues. The CDR3 spells CASSWSGHSEQFF. CDR3 DNA: TGTGCCAGCAGTTGGAGCGGGCACAGTGAGCAGTTCTTC.

This chain joins TRBV20-1 and TRBJ1-2, with 10 bases aligning to TRBD1. Germline V CDR1 and CDR2: DFQATT, SNEGSKA (reference sequence). The CDR3 is made up of 18 amino acids. V shed 6 bases, J shed 5 bases, and the junction held 21 bases outside the gene matches. This chain's CDR3 is CSATLNRDRGFSGYGYTF. CDR3 coding DNA: TGCAGTGCGACGCTCAACCGGGACAGGGGTTTTAGTGGGTATGGCTACACCTTC.

This clonotype has a handful of counts. The J gene is TRBJ2-7, the V gene TRBV20-1, with D possibly TRBD1 on 6 matching bases. The germline gives CDR1 DFQATT, CDR2 SNEGSKA (reference sequence). The CDR3 is 12 amino acids. With 5 bases removed from V and 2 bases from J, the gap between germline ends came to 10 bases. The CDR3 nucleotides are TGCAGTGCTGCCACAGGGACCTACGAGCAGTACTTC. This sequence encodes CSAATGTYEQYF.

The chain employs TRBV5-1 and TRBJ2-1, with 9 bases lining up with TRBD2. Germline CDR1 and CDR2: SGHRS and YFSETQ. The CDR3 is 15 amino acids. V was clipped by 0 bases and J by 15 bases; unmatched bases: 13. The CDR3 region is CASSLGLAGLTNRFF. As DNA, the CDR3 is TGCGCCAGCAGCTTGGGTCTAGCGGGATTAACGAACCGGTTCTTC.

V gene TRBV15 combines with J gene TRBJ2-6; D tentatively fits TRBD1 or TRBD2 (6 bases each). Per the germline V gene, CDR1 is LNHNV and CDR2 is YYDKDF (reference sequence). V gave up 0 bases and J gave up 1 base, with 16 bases separating them. CDR3 length: 19 residues. CDR3 in amino acids: CATSRDAPTGRSGANVLTF. The DNA of the CDR3 is TGTGCCACCAGCAGAGATGCCCCCACAGGGAGGTCTGGGGCCAACGTCCTGACTTTC.

The table lists this clonotype with a few counts. V and J are TRBV2 and TRBJ2-7, with unresolved D. V was pared by 3 bases and J by 6 bases, with 6 bases between. Germline V gene lookup returns CDR1 SNHLY and CDR2 FYNNEI. This CDR3 spans 11 amino acids. In DNA, the CDR3 is TGTGCCAGCAGTGATTTCTCCGAGCAGTACTTC. Translated, it gives CASSDFSEQYF.

The chain uses TRBV7-3 and TRBJ2-7; unclear D gene. The CDR3 runs to 13 residues. Per the germline V gene, CDR1 is SGHTA and CDR2 is FQGTGA. V lost 1 base, J lost 7 bases, and 11 bases lay in between. This CDR3 is CASSLSPRTEQYF. DNA of the CDR3: TGTGCCAGCAGCTTAAGTCCCCGGACGGAGCAGTACTTC.

V usage is TRBV6-6 and J usage is TRBJ1-2; maybe TRBD1 (5 bases). Germline loops: CDR1 MNHNY, CDR2 SVGAGI (reference sequence). Trimming left V 11 bases short and J 8 bases short, with 18 bases between. This CDR3 contains 12 residues. This CDR3 is CAGTGGIWGYTF. The DNA of the CDR3 is TGTGCCGGGACCGGAGGGATATGGGGCTACACCTTC.

This clonotype was observed a single time. The CDR3: CASSKKGRTGMEQPQHF. CDR3 in DNA: TGTGCCAGCAGCAAAAAAGGAAGGACAGGGATGGAACAGCCCCAGCATTTT. V usage is TRBV21-1 and J usage is TRBJ1-5; TRBD1, the D gene given by the table, was not confirmed from the DNA. TRBV21-1 is shown as a pseudogene. The CDR3 runs 17 residues.

A few counts support this clonotype. The chain has TRBV6-2 or TRBV6-3 and TRBJ2-1; a weak D match, TRBD1 (5 bases). CDR1 and CDR2 from the germline V gene are MNHEY and SVGEGT. V was cut by 2 bases and J by 6 bases, with 5 bases left in between. The CDR3 covers 12 residues. This CDR3 reads CASSYGANEQFF. The CDR3 DNA follows: TGTGCCAGCAGTTACGGGGCCAATGAGCAGTTCTTC.